The present entry profiles one T cell receptor beta chain with its context. Its target is unknown. This sample stems from a study of graft-versus-host responses after intestinal transplantation. Study background: Recipients across the board were started on anti-thymocyte globulin induction, then kept on tacrolimus and steroids for roughly 3 years. Study-level results: Early post-transplant HvG declines tracked with peak circulating GvH clone levels. Allograft clonal ratios (graft-versus-host to host-versus-graft) were high in patients who had graft-donor T cell macrochimerism. Some GvH clones were seen earlier in gut or blood, suggesting intestinal origin.

Assay: immunoSEQ multiplex PCR; the TCRdb copy retains only in-frame clones and omits some. The sample lists 85,000 to 100,000 clones; less than 95% were seen once. The CDR3 has 15 amino acids. The V end was cut by 2 bases, the J end by 3 bases, with 14 bases between. Germline CDR1 is MNHNY and CDR2 is SVGAGI (reference sequence). The TCR comes from a human donor who was the organ donor for an intestinal transplant. This rearrangement joins TRBV6-6 to TRBJ2-7, with D perhaps matching TRBD2 (5 bases). Sequences were derived from unstimulated CD8+ T cells sorted from spleen or lymph node cells, sampled before transplant. This chain's CDR3 is CASSYPLPGDYEQYF. Written as DNA, the CDR3 is TGTGCCAGCAGTTACCCTCTACCCGGGGACTACGAGCAGTACTTC.